This TCR beta chain was identified in a study of human T cells and chemical hapten exposure. The time point is: patch test 1, 2 weeks after DPC sensitization. The treatment here: therapeutic diphenylcyclopropenone sensitization with weekly scalp DPC. The CDR3 contains 14 residues. Germline V lookup: CDR1 SGHTA, CDR2 FQGNSA. Trimming removed 1 base from V and 1 base from J, with 8 bases in between. One entry per CDR3 protein, called by TCRdb with MiXCR from the RACE reads. Of 350,000 or so distinct CDR3 sequences in the sample, approximately 6.3% are singletons; the top ten hold about 8%. The source was whole blood, collected in connection with sensitization to the hapten diphenylcyclopropenone (DPC). The chain links TRBV7-2 to TRBJ2-7, with no clear D. The receptor was isolated from a young woman with alopecia areata. Some clones in this sample may be carry-over from other donors' samples. Here the CDR3 DNA reads TGTGCCAGCAGCTTAGAAGCGAGATCCTACGAGCAGTACTTC. As protein: CASSLEARSYEQYF.